What follows are 14 T cell receptor beta chains derived from one specimen sequenced in a study of blood T cells in healthy people across ages. Using a J-beta primer mix together with a sample-barcoded 5' primer, a second PCR was run for roughly 7 to 12 cycles. TCRdb re-derived calls from the 5' RACE reads in MiXCR, one entry per CDR3 protein. The table includes hundreds of thousands of distinct CDR3 sequences, approximately 52% detected once. Specimen: blood. The receptors here all came from a woman of 80 years or more in good health.

This clonotype has a count of ten or more. The V and J genes are TRBV2 and TRBJ2-5; 7 bases fit TRBD1. The ends lost 6 bases at V and 4 bases at J; junction bases unmatched: 5. This CDR3 comprises 13 residues. Germline V gene lookup returns CDR1 SNHLY and CDR2 FYNNEI. The CDR3 protein is CASSRDRAETQYF. CDR3 sequence (DNA): TGTGCCAGCAGCCGGGACAGAGCAGAGACCCAGTACTTC.

The gene calls are TRBV4-2 and TRBJ1-2; D is unresolved. CDR1 is LGHNA and CDR2 is YNFKEQ in the germline V gene. The CDR3 has 12 residues. V lost 1 base to trimming and J lost 5 bases, with 5 bases between them. In DNA, the CDR3 is TGTGCCAGCAGCCAAGGCCAATATGGCTACACCTTC. This codes for CASSQGQYGYTF.

The chain couples TRBV10-3 to TRBJ1-4, with D unclear. V lost 4 bases to trimming and J lost 7 bases, with 10 bases between them. The CDR3 extends over 13 amino acids. Germline CDR1 ENHRY, CDR2 SYGVKD. The CDR3 coding sequence is TGTGCCATCAGTGGGTCAGAAAGTGAAAAACTGTTTTTT. Amino acid sequence: CAISGSESEKLFF.

This clonotype was seen ten or more times. The V gene is TRBV12-3 or TRBV12-4, the J gene TRBJ2-2; D possibly corresponds to TRBD2 (5 bases). V shed 11 bases and J shed 5 bases, with 12 bases lying between them. This CDR3 spans 12 amino acids. For the CDR3, the DNA is TGTGCCTCCAATCGGGGAACCGGGGAGCTGTTTTTT. Amino acid sequence: CASNRGTGELFF.

The chain employs TRBV5-5 and TRBJ1-2; TRBD1 matches at 8 bases. The CDR3 totals 15 residues. Germline CDR1 SGHKS, CDR2 YYEKEE (reference sequence). J was trimmed by 6 bases and V by 2 bases; bases with no gene match: 9. The CDR3 DNA is TGTGCCAGCAGCTTTGGACAGGGAGTCCTCGATGGCTACACCTTC. Protein: CASSFGQGVLDGYTF.

The table lists this clonotype with a few counts. This chain connects TRBV7-2 to TRBJ2-3; tentatively, D is TRBD2 (6 bases). CDR3 length equals 12 residues. Germline-derived CDR1 and CDR2 are SGHTA and FQGNSA. Trimming cost V 9 bases and J 4 bases, with 11 bases left between them. CDR3 DNA: TGTGCCAGGACGGGGGTCCCAGATACGCAGTATTTT. Protein product: CARTGVPDTQYF.

This clonotype showed up just once. A much larger clone sits a single nucleotide away, making a read error possible. The gene calls are TRBV7-3 and TRBJ2-3; perhaps TRBD1 as D (6 bases). Germline lookup yields CDR1 SGHTA and CDR2 FQGTGA. The ends were cut back, 5 bases at V and 2 bases at J, with 17 bases in the middle. The CDR3 sequence is 16 residues long. CDR3 DNA sequence: TGTGCCAGCAGCCCGGGACACCTCTCGCTCACAGATACGCAGTATTTT. Translating gives CASSPGHLSLTDTQYF.

This sequence joins TRBV20-1 and TRBJ2-1, with 7 bases fitting TRBD2. This CDR3 has 14 amino acids. Germline trimming cut 8 bases from V and 5 bases from J; bases unmatched to any gene: 12. In germline, CDR1 is DFQATT, CDR2 SNEGSKA (reference sequence). The DNA for the CDR3 is TGCAGTACGGGCCGGGCGGGAGATAACAATGAGCAGTTCTTC. The encoded protein is CSTGRAGDNNEQFF.

The V gene is TRBV20-1, the J gene TRBJ2-3; the D call may be TRBD1 or TRBD2 (7 bases each). Germline V CDR1 and CDR2: DFQATT, SNEGSKA (reference sequence). V was cut by 0 bases and J by 6 bases, with 13 bases left in between. CDR3 length: 14 amino acids. As DNA, the CDR3 is TGCAGTGCTAGAGATTTTCAGGGGGGGGATACGCAGTATTTT. This translates into CSARDFQGGDTQYF.

This clonotype was seen only a few times. This chain uses TRBV9 with TRBJ1-1, with D uncertain. Trimming removed 2 bases at V and 0 bases at J, with 17 bases between. Germline V lookup: CDR1 SGDLS, CDR2 YYNGEE. The CDR3 spans 17 residues. Here the CDR3 reads CASSVGLGGPMNTEAFF. The DNA of the CDR3 is TGTGCCAGCAGCGTCGGACTGGGAGGTCCCATGAACACTGAAGCTTTCTTT.

The table lists this clonotype with a few counts. V and J are TRBV10-3 and TRBJ2-1; 9 bases are shared with TRBD1. The ends lost 6 bases at V and 5 bases at J; junction bases unmatched: 8. CDR1 and CDR2 from the germline V gene are ENHRY and SYGVKD. The CDR3 runs 15 residues. The CDR3 protein is CAISPGQGSHNEQFF. The CDR3 DNA reads as TGTGCCATCAGCCCGGGACAGGGCTCTCACAATGAGCAGTTCTTC.

On this clonotype: This sequence may be a read error, since a much larger clone differs from it by one base. The chain couples TRBV7-9 to TRBJ2-6, with D possibly TRBD1 on 6 matching bases. Germline V gives CDR1 SEHNR, CDR2 FQNEAQ (reference sequence). CDR3 size: 18 residues. V lost 3 bases and J 2 bases, leaving 17 bases between the germline ends. The CDR3 protein is CASSLRTVLSPGANVLTF. DNA of the CDR3: TGTGCCAGCAGCTTGCGGACAGTCCTTTCCCCTGGGGCCAACGTCCTGACTTTC.

This clonotype showed up just a few times. This rearrangement joins TRBV28 to TRBJ2-3, with 8 bases that match TRBD1. V shed 6 bases and J 0 bases; nucleotides not matched to a gene: 8. Germline CDR1 and CDR2: MDHEN and SYDVKM. This CDR3 contains 16 residues. The CDR3 protein is CASSLVQGASTDTQYF. The CDR3 DNA reads as TGTGCCAGCAGCCTCGTCCAGGGGGCGAGCACAGATACGCAGTATTTT.

The chain carries TRBV4-1 and TRBJ1-2; D is unresolved. V was pared by 0 bases and J by 7 bases, with 12 bases between. From germline, CDR1 is MGHRA and CDR2 YSYEKL. The CDR3 runs 14 residues. CDR3 sequence reads: CASSQDRAVGGYTF. Here the CDR3 DNA reads TGCGCCAGCAGCCAAGATCGGGCAGTTGGTGGCTACACCTTC.